The source of this T cell receptor beta chain is a study of Graves' ophthalmopathy and Graves' hyperthyroidism. Overall study results and limits: Ophthalmopathy could be told apart from stable hyperthyroidism by a 13-signature model (approximately 91% sensitivity, about 81% specificity). The model's ophthalmopathy progression predictions had approximately 71% sensitivity and less than 85% specificity.

At least ten counts were recorded for this clonotype. Its target is unknown. The study amplified TCR beta CDR3 regions using RNA transcripts. First-round RT-PCR used HTBI primers; second-round multiplex PCR followed. TCRdb passed the multiplex PCR reads through MiXCR, listing each CDR3 protein once. The top ten hold roughly 3% of the sample, which has 400,000 to 500,000 distinct CDR3 sequences, more than 20% seen once. V dropped 6 bases and J dropped 2 bases, with 16 bases sitting between them. The germline V gene encodes CDR1 SGHTA and CDR2 FQGTGA. This CDR3 is 16 amino acids long. Enrollment excluded any patients with other autoimmune diseases, uncontrolled infections, pregnancy or lactation.

J is TRBJ2-2 and V is TRBV7-3, with D perhaps TRBD1 (6 bases). The sequence was obtained from a woman aged 18-29 years with stable Graves' hyperthyroidism. Material for sequencing was peripheral blood. The CDR3 nucleotides are TGTGCCAGCAGTTCAGGGGCTCCACTCAACACCGGGGAGCTGTTTTTT. As protein: CASSSGAPLNTGELFF.